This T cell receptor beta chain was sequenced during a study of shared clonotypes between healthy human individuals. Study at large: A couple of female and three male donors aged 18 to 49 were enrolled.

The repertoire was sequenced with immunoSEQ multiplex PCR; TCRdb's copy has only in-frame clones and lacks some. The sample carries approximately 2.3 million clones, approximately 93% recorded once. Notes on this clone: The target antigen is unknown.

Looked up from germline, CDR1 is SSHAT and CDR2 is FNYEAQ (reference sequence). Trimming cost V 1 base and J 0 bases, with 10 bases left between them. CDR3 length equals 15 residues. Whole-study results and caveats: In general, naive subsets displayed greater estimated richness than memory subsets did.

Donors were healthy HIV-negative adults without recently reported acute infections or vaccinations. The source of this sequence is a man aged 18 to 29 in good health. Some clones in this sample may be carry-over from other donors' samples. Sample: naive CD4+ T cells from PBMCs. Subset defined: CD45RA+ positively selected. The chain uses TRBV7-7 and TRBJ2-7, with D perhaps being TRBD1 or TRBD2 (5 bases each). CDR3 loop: CASSLGQGPSYEQYF. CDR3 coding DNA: TGTGCCAGCAGCTTAGGCCAGGGACCCTCCTACGAGCAGTACTTC.